This T cell receptor (beta chain) was sequenced in a study of T cells in localized non-small cell lung cancer. Findings and caveats of the study: Analysis by sequencing included only one tumor region, so heterogeneity remains possible. Longer overall survival accompanied higher blood T cell density. Researchers found a median roughly 56 of the top 100 tumor clones in adjacent lung.

This clone was counted once. As yet, its antigen is unknown. Clones were read by immunoSEQ multiplex PCR, and TCRdb kept only the in-frame ones, dropping some. The sample records around 140,000 clones, roughly 90% being singletons. Germline values: CDR1 SEHNR, CDR2 FQNEAQ (reference sequence). The J segment lost 4 bases and the V segment lost 5 bases, leaving 4 bases of the junction unmatched. The CDR3 runs 14 residues. V and J are TRBV7-9 and TRBJ2-7; 11 bases line up with TRBD1. The sample consisted of peripheral blood, taken before any cancer treatment. The TCR sequence derives from a female donor of 60 years or more with stage I lung adenocarcinoma. CDR3 in DNA: TGTGCCAGCAGCCGGACAGGGGGCTCGTACGAGCAGTACTTC. As protein: CASSRTGGSYEQYF.